Detailed here is one T cell receptor beta chain. No cognate antigen has been identified for it. Measured from the cysteine to the phenylalanine, the CDR3 is 13 residues long. Only the CDR3 region is kept as DNA, spanning 39 bases read in frame from base 1. V is pared back by 6 bases and J by 3 bases, with 15 bases lying between the germline termini. For CDR1 and CDR2, the germline V gene lists SQVTM and ANQGSEA. The data originate from a study of cytomegalovirus exposure and HLA in healthy donors (dated by TCRdb to the late 2010s). For the wider study: In an earlier analysis of some 550 of the donors, approximately 260 Gb of sequence data and about 110 million unique TCR beta sequences from roughly 200 million T cells were reported. Alongside the repertoire data, information on donor age, sex, ethnicity and CMV serostatus was compiled. The study was designed to test whether signatures of past pathogen exposure could be identified by cataloging public T cell receptors. Rather than drawing on any new phenotypic data, the later analysis identified candidate immune exposures from TCR beta sequences and the way those sequences occurred across donors. Besides the first cohort of approximately 710 subjects, a separate validation cohort made up of around 120 different subjects was used. Roughly 5 DR-DQ haplotypes were treated as single units for association and clustering because of strong linkage in the cohort. The study combined high-throughput TCR immunosequencing, statistical association of individual TCRs with disease status, and machine learning to predict cytomegalovirus infection status. Of the roughly 400 genotyped donors, about 84% fell in the genetic ancestry cluster associated with self-reported Caucasian donors. Typing coverage varied by locus: about 629-640 donors for A, B, C, DRB1 and DQB1; roughly 520 for DQA1; more than 600 for DPA1; roughly 450 for DPB1. A later analysis re-examined previously published TCR beta repertoires from just over 650 donors and added high-resolution HLA genotyping to investigate patterns of TCR occurrence. On average, around 240,000 unique TCR beta nucleotide sequences were sequenced per donor among 398 genotyped donors of the cohort, with approximately 18% of those sequences being non-productive. In an earlier analysis of over 550 of the donors, high-throughput TCR beta sequencing was used to judge whether each TCR beta V gene segment behaved as functional or pseudogenic. HLA typing included class I and class II loci at four-digit resolution. Every repertoire in the discovery cohort had been generated on one and the same sequencing platform. Using immunosequencing, the study profiled T cell repertoires from 550 to 750 subjects and related those repertoires to cytomegalovirus serostatus. An early release covering roughly 600 HLA-typed donors comprised 250 to 350 gigabases of sequencing data and 85 million or so unique TCR sequences. A later genetic analysis took genome-wide SNP genotypes for 398 of the 666 donors and used that subset as a discovery cohort.

Broad study findings and their caveats: Correlated functional status among segregating V segments might reflect linkage disequilibrium, but an unknown experimental factor could not be ruled out. In the study, some 160 TCR beta chains were listed as associated with cytomegalovirus. In an earlier analysis of 587 of the donors, most TCR beta V segments appeared in productive rearrangements about 90% or about 30% of the time, broadly matching IMGT annotations. In a later analysis, the rate of TCR association differed among HLA loci, with DRB1 alleles having the most associated TCRs and HLA-C alleles having the fewest. Most TCR sequences were observed very rarely across donors, whereas some public TCRs were present in many individuals. In both the original and validation cohorts, the classifier was reported to diagnose cytomegalovirus status with high specificity and sensitivity. According to a later analysis, most CMV-associated TCR beta chains appeared to be HLA-restricted, and the HLA associations seemed to be driven largely by CMV exposure. Specific HLA alleles were associated with over 15,000 TCR beta sequences at a false discovery rate of 0.05 in a later analysis. Presence/absence analyses assumed roughly uniform sequencing depth across donors, an assumption that may not hold. In a later analysis, HLA-associated TCR beta chains showed more clonal expansion and lower generation probabilities than non-associated chains that were equally common. A further reported finding was that TCR beta sequences accurately predicted the HLA-A and HLA-B alleles for most subjects in the first cohort. Strong co-occurrence of HLA alleles, especially DR and DQ, made assigning TCR associations to individual alleles difficult. A later analysis reported that several top co-occurrence clusters appeared linked to parvovirus B19, influenza, CMV and Epstein-Barr virus. Some IMGT-functional V segments, including TRBV6-2 and TRBV6-3, could not be distinguished by the 87-base-pair reads and were therefore excluded. A group of highly shared sequence variants was considered likely to be a technical artifact of the sequencing pipeline. Only TCR beta chains were sequenced in this cohort, and the absence of alpha or paired-chain data limited detectable features. An association between a missense DCLRE1C variant and V-gene and J-gene trimming of TCR beta chains was found in a later genetic analysis and replicated in an independent cohort. According to the authors, the approach could potentially be generalized to other disease states and immunological phenotypes. Roughly 15 rarely observed V segments, including chromosome 9 orphons, were excluded from the earlier analysis of a few hundred of the donors because counts were too low. In a later genetic analysis, fewer N-insertions in productive TCRs were reported among donors in an Asian-associated ancestry cluster than the roughly 700-donor mean. In vitro tests confirmed that a few of the cytomegalovirus-associated TCR beta chains recognize cytomegalovirus antigens. The only immune exposure information available for the cohort was CMV serostatus. Because HLA typing was unavailable for some donors at each locus, only the typed subset was used in association tests.

Preparation of the library involved the immunoSEQ multiplex PCR assay. For the multiplex PCR, a mixture combining 60 forward primers for TCR Vbeta segments and 13 reverse primers for TCR Jbeta segments was used. Amplification of the CDR3 region of rearranged TCR beta genes was performed with a multiplex PCR assay on genomic DNA. On the Illumina HiSeq System, the amplified TCR beta libraries were sequenced as 87-base-pair reads. In the authors' own workflow: Across the 670 or so repertoires, a later analysis counted around 80 million unique TCR beta chains, about 10 million of which were shared by at least two donors. A nearest-neighbor algorithm error-corrected the raw reads and collapsed the reads into unique sequences, merging closely related sequences to remove PCR and sequencing errors. CDR3 sequences were aligned to IMGT reference sequences to assign V, D and J gene segments. For a sequence to be retained, a match of at least six nucleotides to both a V gene segment and a J gene segment was required. Rearrangements were classified as productive when the CDR3 lacked stop codons and remained in frame with V and J, and all other rearrangements were classified as non-productive. Following IMGT convention, CDR3 was defined as the stretch from the second conserved V-encoded cysteine to the conserved J-encoded phenylalanine. In an earlier analysis of around 540 of the donors, sequences lacking an unambiguous match to a single V gene segment were excluded. In an earlier analysis of roughly 500 of the donors, V segments were called functional above 56.7% productive rearrangements and were called segregating when the between-donor standard deviation exceeded 5%. A statistical classification framework was built to diagnose cytomegalovirus status from the catalog of TCR beta chain sequences. A later analysis assigned V and J genes by comparing TCR nucleotide sequences with IMGT/GENE-DB human TR gene sequences. The TCRdist pipeline was used in a later analysis to assign CDR3 sequences and most-parsimonious VDJ recombination scenarios. In a later analysis, each TCR beta chain was defined by its CDR3 amino acid sequence together with its V-gene family, and reads without a unique V-gene family were excluded. As a way to deal with suspected cross-contamination and a sequencing artifact, a later analysis dropped approximately 590 nucleotide sequences that were highly shared and had low generation probability. A later analysis calculated a clonal expansion index for each public chain from normalized within-repertoire ranks of inferred template counts. A later analysis computed generation probabilities with a VDJ recombination model fitted to out-of-frame rearrangements, and checked the results against IGoR. In a later analysis, TCR-TCR, TCR-HLA and TCR-CMV co-occurrence was scored with hypergeometric tests, and a repertoire-size bias correction was applied to TCR pairs. To estimate false discovery rates, a later analysis permuted the HLA or CMV assignments 20 times. In a later analysis, co-occurring TCRs were grouped using DBSCAN, with TCRdist sequence similarity added in when clustering inside HLA-allele-positive subsets. Repertoires with fewer than 30,000 or more than 120,000 public chains, plus five repertoires with anomalous nucleotide sharing, were excluded from co-occurrence clustering. TCRdb provides this immuneACCESS table in a form limited to in-frame rearrangements. Some clones are lacking; in checked studies, under half of them reflect an unresolved V gene, and why the rest are absent is not known. V and J calls plus clone size are reproduced from that table; the DNA served to infer D and trimming. In this sample's table one finds under 100,000 clones. About 4.2% of the sample is held by the ten biggest clonotypes.

The cohort comprised hundreds of healthy bone marrow donors. At the time of sampling, every cohort member was nominally healthy, though immune exposures that went unrecorded were likely present. The donor tested CMV seronegative and was one of the 352 seronegative cohort members. A peripheral blood sample was provided by each donor, and peripheral blood mononuclear cells were used for TCR beta sequencing. Genomic DNA extraction from the blood cell samples was performed with the Qiagen DNeasy Blood Extraction Kit. The sample taken for sequencing was PBMCs. This clonotype was sampled from a man aged 25 to 40 in good health and CMV-seronegative. Rearrangement joined TRBV29-1 to TRBJ2-7, with the D gene uncertain. The CDR3 is CSVRRPDFYEQYF. Here is the DNA: TGCAGCGTCCGGCGGCCCGATTTCTACGAGCAGTACTTC.